These 20 T cell receptor beta chains came from one sample sequenced in a study of tissue T cells after allogeneic stem cell transplantation. Clones were read by immunoSEQ multiplex PCR, and TCRdb kept only the in-frame ones, dropping some. This repertoire shows more than 40,000 clones, around 70% found once; its top ten account for approximately 0.55%. The sequenced sample consisted of sorted cells pooled from one or two spleens. The receptors derive from a pool of C57BL/6 mice in good health.

A single count supports this clone. Mouse gene names apply. The CDR3 extends 1 residue past the end of the read, so its final part is completed from the germline J gene. V usage is TRBV2 and J usage is TRBJ2-5, with 11 bases lining up with TRBD2. Unmatched junction bases numbered 3, after V lost 0 bases and J lost 10 bases. Germline V lookup: CDR1 LGHNA, CDR2 YSYQKL. CDR3 length: 14 residues. The CDR3 reads CASSQEGLGAPQYF. The sequenced CDR3 bases are TGTGCCAGCAGCCAAGAGGGACTGGGGGCCCCCCAGTAC.

This clone was counted only a few times. Genes and germline come from the mouse. The sequence runs out 1 residue before the end of the CDR3; the remainder is reconstructed from the germline J gene. The chain combines TRBV13-2 with TRBJ2-7; 9 nucleotides line up with TRBD2. Per germline, CDR1 NNHNN and CDR2 SYGAGS (reference sequence). The CDR3 sequence is 14 residues long. Trimming at V came to 4 bases and at J to 0 bases, leaving 2 bases not matched to a gene. The DNA read from the CDR3 is TGTGCCAGCGGTCGACTGGGGGACTCCTATGAACAGTAC. Translated, it gives CASGRLGDSYEQY. The entire CDR3 sequence reads CASGRLGDSYEQYF.

Regarding this clone: The genes are named according to mouse. The CDR3 goes on 1 residue after the read ends, and that part is filled in from the germline J gene. V gene TRBV31 combines with J gene TRBJ1-4; 9 nucleotides match TRBD1. The CDR3 is made up of 16 amino acids. CDR1 and CDR2 (germline): GKSSPN, SITVG. V gave up 5 bases and J gave up 0 bases; unmatched junction bases: 7. CDR3 DNA (partial): TGTGCCTGGCCGGGACAGGGCCAAATTTCCAACGAAAGATTATTT. Amino acids: CAWPGQGQISNERLF. Given in full, the CDR3 is CAWPGQGQISNERLFF.

With respect to this clone: Gene names refer to mouse genes. The CDR3 end falls 1 residue outside the read, so it is completed with the germline J gene. The sample carries other DNA sequences with the same CDR3. The chain combines TRBV13-2 with TRBJ2-5; no firm D call. V was pared by 0 bases and J by 3 bases, with 5 bases between. The CDR3 is 13 amino acids. Germline loops: CDR1 NNHNN, CDR2 SYGAGS (reference sequence). Here the CDR3 reads CASGDAQQDTQYF. The DNA read from the CDR3 is TGTGCCAGCGGTGATGCACAACAAGACACCCAGTAC.

Concerning this clone itself: Gene names are mouse gene names. The same CDR3 also results from other DNA sequences found in this sample. The part of the CDR3 DNA that was read is TGTGCCAGCAGCCCTCAGGGGGCTGGAAATACGCTCTAT. Amino acid sequence: CASSPQGAGNTLY. The complete CDR3 sequence is CASSPQGAGNTLYF. V usage is TRBV3 and J usage is TRBJ1-3, with 7 bases fitting TRBD1. The read gets to within 1 residue of the CDR3 end, and the germline J gene fills in the rest. Per the germline V gene, CDR1 is SNHLY and CDR2 is FYNGKV (reference sequence). The CDR3 runs to 14 residues. Trimming at V came to 5 bases and at J to 2 bases, leaving 3 bases not matched to a gene. The variable domain in full, completed from reference TRBV3 and TRBJ1-3, reads GPKVLQIPSHQIIDMGQMVTLNCDPVSNHLYFYWYKQILGQQMEFLVNFYNGKVMEKSKLFKDQFSVERPDGSYFTLKIQPTALEDSAVYFCASSPQGAGNTLYFGEGSRLIVV.

As regards this clone: Each gene name is a mouse one. The read ends 1 residue early relative to the CDR3; the germline J gene fills the gap. The chain joins TRBV2 to TRBJ1-1; D is unresolved. Looked up from germline, CDR1 is LGHNA and CDR2 is YSYQKL. Trimming stripped 4 bases from V and 0 bases from J, with 9 bases between. This CDR3 has 14 amino acids. CDR3 protein: CASSRRSANTEVFF. CDR3 bases read: TGTGCCAGCAGCCGGCGGTCTGCAAACACAGAAGTCTTC.

Concerning this clone itself: Germline and junction disagree at one end, which may indicate a read error. The gene names given are mouse names. The read ends 1 residue before the CDR3 terminus; that terminus is restored from the germline J gene. The V call is TRBV31, the J call TRBJ1-1, with 8 bases lining up with TRBD1. The CDR3 totals 11 residues. Germline V CDR1 and CDR2: GKSSPN, SITVG. CDR3 sequence reads: CAWSLGTGVFF. CDR3 DNA, as far as it was read: TGTGCCTGGAGTCTAGGGACAGGAGTCTTC.

A remark on this clone: Genes here carry mouse names. The read stops 1 residue short of the end of the CDR3; the missing end is completed from the germline J gene. The chain employs TRBV3 and TRBJ1-5; 8 bases are shared with TRBD1. V trimming: 5 bases; J trimming: 6 bases; junction bases outside the gene matches: 3. CDR3 size: 13 residues. Germline V gene data show CDR1 as SNHLY and CDR2 as FYNGKV (reference sequence). CDR3 DNA, as far as it was read: TGTGCCAGCAGCCCAGGGGGCAGCCAGGCTCCGCTT. Amino acid sequence: CASSPGGSQAPL. From start to end, the CDR3 is CASSPGGSQAPLF.

Regarding this clone: The listed genes are named as in mouse. The read falls 1 residue short of the CDR3 end, and the missing part is taken from the germline J gene. This chain links TRBV31 with TRBJ2-2, with a possible D match to TRBD1 (5 bases). Germline-derived CDR1 and CDR2 are GKSSPN and SITVG. V dropped 3 bases and J dropped 0 bases, with 8 bases sitting between them. The CDR3 extends over 14 amino acids. CDR3 DNA, as far as it was read: TGTGCCTGGAGACAGGACCCAAACACCGGGCAGCTCTAC. This encodes CAWRQDPNTGQLY. The full CDR3 protein is CAWRQDPNTGQLYF.

With respect to this clone: Germline and genes: mouse. With the read ending 1 residue before the CDR3 end, the germline J gene is used to fill in that end. The chain couples TRBV20 to TRBJ2-3; D is perhaps TRBD1 (6 bases). This CDR3 has 13 residues. CDR1 GFQATS and CDR2 STVNSAI come from the germline V gene. V lost 5 bases to trimming and J lost 0 bases, with 9 bases between them. CDR3 bases read: TGTGGTGCTTGGACAGTTAGTGCAGAAACGCTGTAT. The encoded protein is CGAWTVSAETLY. The CDR3 in its entirety is CGAWTVSAETLYF.

Comments on this clone: One end of the junction is discordant with germline, which a read error may explain. Gene labels here are mouse ones. The CDR3 end lies 1 residue beyond the end of the read and is filled in from the germline J gene. The chain links TRBV12-2 to TRBJ1-3, with D hard to call. CDR1 SGHLS and CDR2 HYDKME come from the germline V gene. The CDR3 length is 15 residues. CDR3 DNA (partial): TGTGTCAGCTCTCTTAAGGGTAATTCTGGAAATACGCTCTAT. Translated, it gives CVSSLKGNSGNTLY. The CDR3 reads in full as CVSSLKGNSGNTLYF.

Worth noting for this clone: Mouse gene names apply. The CDR3 DNA, read in part, is TGTGCCAGCAGCTTCGGGGGCCCTCAAGACACCCAGTAC. Translated: CASSFGGPQDTQY. From start to end, the CDR3 is CASSFGGPQDTQYF. V and J are TRBV4 and TRBJ2-5; D tentatively reads TRBD1 or TRBD2 (6 bases each). The missing CDR3 end, 1 residue past where the read stops, is filled in from the germline J gene. Trimming pared 4 bases from V and 3 bases from J, leaving 11 bases between. The CDR3 is 14 amino acids. Germline V gene lookup returns CDR1 LGHDT and CDR2 YNNKQL (reference sequence). Full variable domain (remainder filled in from reference TRBV4 and TRBJ2-5): ETAVFQTPNYHVTQVGNEVSFNCKQTLGHDTMYWYKQDSKKLLKIMFSYNNKQLIVNETVPRRFSPQSSDKAHLNLRIKSVEPEDSAVYLCASSFGGPQDTQYFGPGTRLLVL.

The table lists this clone with a few counts. The gene names given are mouse names. Sequencing ends 1 residue short of the CDR3 end; the germline J gene provides the rest. The chain employs TRBV15 and TRBJ1-4; 8 bases match TRBD1. Trimming took 6 bases from V and 6 from J; bases not matched to a gene: 3. The CDR3 length is 13 residues. The V gene's germline CDR1 is SGHND and CDR2 FRSKSL. The CDR3 bases that were read are TGTGCCAGCAGCCCACAGGGGGACGAAAGATTATTT. Residues: CASSPQGDERLF. The entire CDR3 reads CASSPQGDERLFF.

For this clone: Gene and germline names: mouse. Sequencing ends 1 residue short of the CDR3 end; the germline J gene provides the rest. The chain joins TRBV31 to TRBJ2-5; tentative D call: TRBD1 (7 bases). With 0 bases removed from V and 6 bases from J, the gap between germline ends came to 10 bases. Germline CDR1 is GKSSPN and CDR2 is SITVG. CDR3 size: 13 residues. CDR3 bases read: TGTGCCTGGAGTCTAGAAGGGGGCGACACCCAGTAC. Its translation is CAWSLEGGDTQY. The entire CDR3 is CAWSLEGGDTQYF.

Details on this clone: Genes here carry mouse names. CDR3 DNA, as far as it was read: TGTGCCAGCGGTGAACCCGCGACAACAAACTCCGACTACACC. Protein product: CASGEPATTNSDYT. The whole CDR3 protein reads CASGEPATTNSDYTF. The rearrangement joins TRBV13-2 to TRBJ1-2; D unclear. The sequenced fragment ends 1 residue before the CDR3 boundary, so the rest is inferred from the germline J gene. The CDR3 has 15 amino acids. Germline CDR1 and CDR2: NNHNN and SYGAGS (reference sequence). Between the trimmed V and J ends, which lost 2 bases and 0 bases, there was a span of 11 bases.

About this clone itself: Germline and genes: mouse. With the read ending 1 residue before the CDR3 end, the germline J gene is used to fill in that end. This chain joins TRBV15 and TRBJ1-4, with TRBD1 identical over 7 bases. V shed 5 bases, J shed 0 bases, and the junction held 3 bases outside the gene matches. Germline CDR1 reads SGHND; CDR2 reads FRSKSL. The CDR3 runs 15 residues. CDR3 loop: CASSNRGISNERLFF. CDR3 DNA, as far as it was read: TGTGCCAGCAGTAACAGGGGTATTTCCAACGAAAGATTATTT. The whole variable domain, filled in from reference TRBV15 and TRBJ1-4, reads DAGVTQTPRHEVAEKGQTIILKCEPVSGHNDLFWYRQTKIQGLELLSYFRSKSLMEDGGAFKDRFKAEMLNSSFSTLKIQPTEPKDSAVYLCASSNRGISNERLFFGHGTKLSVL.

A remark on this clone: All gene names here are mouse names. Read sequence stops 1 residue before the CDR3 end, and the germline J gene provides the missing end. The J gene is TRBJ1-3, the V gene TRBV16; TRBD1 agrees at 9 bases. V was clipped by 0 bases and J by 8 bases; unmatched bases: 2. Germline assignment: CDR1 SGHSA and CDR2 FRNQAP. CDR3 length: 14 amino acids. CDR3: CASSLEQGADTLYF. The CDR3 bases that were read are TGTGCAAGCAGCTTAGAACAGGGGGCGGATACGCTCTAT.

Details on this clone: Genes here carry mouse names. With the read ending 1 residue before the CDR3 end, the germline J gene is used to fill in that end. The chain employs TRBV16 and TRBJ2-5; 11 bases map to TRBD2. Germline V gives CDR1 SGHSA, CDR2 FRNQAP. J lost 6 bases, V lost 5 bases, and 7 bases had no gene match. The CDR3 is 15 amino acids. The CDR3 sequence: CASSPYWGGVDTQYF. The covered CDR3 bases are TGTGCAAGCAGCCCGTACTGGGGGGGCGTTGACACCCAGTAC.

Of note for this clone: Here the gene names and germline are mouse. The DNA ends 1 residue before the CDR3 does, and the rest of the CDR3 is filled in from the germline J gene. The genes are TRBV16 and TRBJ1-4; perhaps TRBD1 as D (5 bases). V lost 8 bases and J lost 0, with 7 bases in between. The CDR3 totals 13 residues. Germline V CDR1 and CDR2: SGHSA, FRNQAP. The CDR3 here is CASLGVSNERLFF. The sequenced part of the CDR3 DNA is TGTGCAAGCTTAGGGGTTTCCAACGAAAGATTATTT.

This clone came up a few times. The listed genes are named as in mouse. CDR3 loop: CASSQQGLEQYF. The CDR3 bases that were read are TGTGCCAGCAGTCAACAGGGTCTGGAACAGTAC. The chain has TRBV13-1 and TRBJ2-7; D may be TRBD1 (6 bases). The read halts 1 residue ahead of the CDR3 end, with the missing end drawn from the germline J gene. CDR1 is NSHNY, CDR2 SYGAGN, per germline. The CDR3 sequence is 12 residues long. Trimming took off 4 bases at V and 7 bases at J, with 12 bases between the two ends.